Below are 32 T cell receptor beta chains sequenced from a single sample in a study of blood T cell repertoires in COVID-19. Clones were read by immunoSEQ multiplex PCR, and TCRdb kept only the in-frame ones, dropping some. The table lists about 230,000 clones, about nine tenths of them singletons. The specimen sequenced was peripheral blood. The receptors derive from a man aged 45-65 years with COVID-19, enrolled during active disease.

This clone has a handful of counts. Compared with germline, one end of the junction differs, possibly owing to a read error. The rearrangement joins TRBV5-5 to TRBJ1-6; no firm D call. The germline V gene encodes CDR1 SGHKS and CDR2 YYEKEE (reference sequence). The CDR3 has 12 amino acids. CDR3 in amino acids: CASSSFNSPLHF. As DNA, the CDR3 is TGTGCCAGCAGCTCCTTTAATTCACCCCTCCACTTT.

The chain couples TRBV4-3 to TRBJ1-6, with 8 positions matching TRBD1. This CDR3 spans 15 amino acids. CDR1 and CDR2 from the germline V gene are LGHNA and YSLEER. V gave up 3 bases and J gave up 7 bases; unmatched junction bases: 5. The CDR3 region is CASSHEQGGNSPLHF. The DNA for the CDR3 is TGCGCCAGCAGCCATGAACAGGGGGGGAATTCACCCCTCCACTTT.

This rearrangement joins TRBV5-1 to TRBJ2-1; D might be TRBD2 (5 bases). Trimming took 1 base from V and 3 from J, leaving 11 bases between them. Germline assignment: CDR1 SGHRS and CDR2 YFSETQ. The CDR3 has 15 residues. This chain's CDR3 is CASSLLEAGYNEQFF. CDR3 coding DNA: TGCGCCAGCAGCTTGCTAGAGGCGGGCTACAATGAGCAGTTCTTC.

The V call is TRBV18, the J call TRBJ2-1, with TRBD2 identical over 11 bases. The germline V gene has CDR1 KGHSH and CDR2 LQKENI. CDR3 length: 14 amino acids. Losses at the gene ends were 2 bases for V and 14 bases for J; bases not matched to a gene: 8. The CDR3 coding sequence is TGTGCCAGCTCACCAGAACTAGCGGGAGAGGGGGAGTTCTTC. Amino acid sequence: CASSPELAGEGEFF. The whole variable domain, filled in from reference TRBV18 and TRBJ2-1, reads NAGVMQNPRHLVRRRGQEARLRCSPMKGHSHVYWYRQLPEEGLKFMVYLQKENIIDESGMPKERFSAEFPKEGPSILRIQQVVRGDSAAYFCASSPELAGEGEFFGPGTRLTVL.

The rearrangement links TRBV7-6 to TRBJ2-2, with a weak D call TRBD1 (6 bases). This CDR3 comprises 15 residues. Trimming stripped 1 base from V and 6 bases from J, with 12 bases between. Germline lookup yields CDR1 SGHVS and CDR2 FNYEAQ. The CDR3 DNA follows: TGTGCCAGCAGCTTAGGCGCAGGGGTATCCGGGGAGCTGTTTTTT. The encoded protein is CASSLGAGVSGELFF.

The chain is built from TRBV5-1 and TRBJ2-1; the match to TRBD2 covers 7 bases. CDR1 and CDR2 (germline): SGHRS, YFSETQ. The CDR3 loop spans 15 amino acids. V was clipped by 4 bases and J by 3 bases; unmatched bases: 7. The CDR3 DNA reads TGCGCCAGCAGCGTAGCCGGGACTATCTACAATGAGCAGTTCTTC. Translation gives CASSVAGTIYNEQFF.

The V call is TRBV27, the J call TRBJ2-1, with D tentatively TRBD2 (5 bases). V lost 2 bases to trimming and J lost 2 bases, with 13 bases between them. Germline lookup yields CDR1 MNHEY and CDR2 SMNVEV (reference sequence). CDR3 length: 16 residues. The CDR3 protein is CASSLAGGLTYNEQFF. The CDR3 region has the DNA TGTGCCAGCAGTTTAGCCGGCGGGCTTACCTACAATGAGCAGTTCTTC.

The genes are TRBV4-2 and TRBJ1-2; possibly TRBD1 for D (6 bases). Germline CDR1 and CDR2: LGHNA and YNFKEQ. Trimming left V 4 bases short and J 2 bases short, with 17 bases between. CDR3 length equals 16 residues. DNA for the CDR3: TGTGCCAGCAGCCCCGGCCCCACAGGGACCAACTATGGCTACACCTTC. Amino acid sequence: CASSPGPTGTNYGYTF.

The J gene is TRBJ1-5, the V gene TRBV4-2; 10 bases fit TRBD1. The CDR3 is 17 residues long. CDR1 and CDR2 from the germline V gene are LGHNA and YNFKEQ. With 4 bases clipped from V and 3 bases from J, the junction kept 9 bases outside the gene matches. CDR3 bases: TGTGCCAGCAGCCCTCTCTCCGGGACAGGGGTCAATCAGCCCCAGCATTTT. It encodes CASSPLSGTGVNQPQHF.

This clone was seen a few times. The chain links TRBV24-1 to TRBJ2-1; TRBD1 matches 7 bases. This CDR3 is 16 amino acids long. With V trimmed by 3 bases and J by 0 bases, 4 bases remained unmatched. Germline values: CDR1 KGHDR, CDR2 SFDVKD. CDR3 sequence (DNA): TGTGCCACCAGTGATGTACAGGGGTCCTCCTACAATGAGCAGTTCTTC. Its protein is CATSDVQGSSYNEQFF.

This chain links TRBV27 with TRBJ1-1; weak D call: TRBD1 (5 bases). Per the germline V gene, CDR1 is MNHEY and CDR2 is SMNVEV (reference sequence). V lost 4 bases, J lost 11 bases, and 17 bases lay in between. The length of the CDR3 is 13 residues. The CDR3 protein is CASSSPGGWSAFF. CDR3 bases: TGTGCCAGCAGTTCCCCGGGGGGATGGTCGGCTTTCTTT.

V usage is TRBV7-9 and J usage is TRBJ1-1; D gene ambiguous. CDR1 and CDR2 (germline): SEHNR, FQNEAQ (reference sequence). V lost 1 base and J 1 base, leaving 13 bases between the germline ends. The CDR3 is made up of 16 amino acids. For the CDR3, the DNA is TGTGCCAGCAGCTTAGATAGGATAGGGAGGAACACTGAAGCTTTCTTT. It encodes CASSLDRIGRNTEAFF.

The genes are TRBV9 and TRBJ2-2; D perhaps matches TRBD1 (5 bases). The CDR3 has 14 amino acids. The V gene's germline CDR1 is SGDLS and CDR2 YYNGEE. Trimming removed 0 bases at V and 8 bases at J, with 11 bases between. The CDR3 DNA reads as TGTGCCAGCAGCGTAGAGGGGCCGGCTGGGGAGCTGTTTTTT. It is translated as CASSVEGPAGELFF.

The CDR3 DNA sequence: TGTGCCAGCAGTGAAGCGCCACAGAGCTCCTATAATTCACCCCTCCACTTT. It yields the protein CASSEAPQSSYNSPLHF. V usage is TRBV6-1 and J usage is TRBJ1-6; no clear D. The V gene lost 0 bases and the J gene lost 0 bases, with 9 bases spanning the gap. This CDR3 region has 17 residues. Germline CDR1 is MNHNS and CDR2 is SASEGT.

The chain joins TRBV6-2 or TRBV6-3 to TRBJ2-6; no definite D call. The CDR3 loop spans 15 amino acids. Germline CDR1 is MNHEY and CDR2 is SVGEGT. Trimming removed 6 bases from V and 0 bases from J, with 9 bases in between. CDR3 in amino acids: CASSRRSSGANVLTF. CDR3 sequence (DNA): TGTGCCAGCAGCCGCCGGAGCTCTGGGGCCAACGTCCTGACTTTC.

This clone was counted between two and nine times. This sequence joins TRBV7-6 and TRBJ2-2; 8 bases map to TRBD2. The germline gives CDR1 SGHVS, CDR2 FNYEAQ. The CDR3 extends over 17 amino acids. The V segment lost 0 bases and the J segment 5 bases; nucleotides outside the gene matches: 8. The CDR3 DNA reads TGTGCCAGCAGCTTAGCGTCGGCGGGAGGAAGTACCGGGGAGCTGTTTTTT. Translation gives CASSLASAGGSTGELFF.

The V and J genes are TRBV5-1 and TRBJ2-7; tentatively, D is TRBD2 (6 bases). V was pared by 4 bases and J by 0 bases, with 11 bases between. CDR1 and CDR2 from the germline V gene are SGHRS and YFSETQ. This CDR3 region has 14 residues. CDR3 in amino acids: CASSAGPTSYEQYF. In DNA form, the CDR3 reads TGCGCCAGCAGCGCGGGACCCACCTCCTACGAGCAGTACTTC.

The chain combines TRBV19 with TRBJ2-3; 8 bases agree with TRBD1. The CDR3 totals 15 residues. Per the germline V gene, CDR1 is LNHDA and CDR2 is SQIVND (reference sequence). The ends lost 3 bases at V and 3 bases at J; junction bases unmatched: 5. CDR3 protein: CASSILGQGTDTQYF. The DNA of the CDR3 is TGTGCCAGTAGTATTCTCGGACAGGGAACAGATACGCAGTATTTT.

The V gene is TRBV7-9, the J gene TRBJ1-5; D is perhaps TRBD1 (5 bases). Germline V gives CDR1 SEHNR, CDR2 FQNEAQ (reference sequence). The CDR3 sequence is 17 residues long. V was shortened by 1 base and J by 0 bases, with 13 bases between the two germline ends. CDR3 region: CASSLVGRGDSNQPQHF. The CDR3 coding sequence is TGTGCCAGCAGCTTAGTCGGAAGGGGCGATAGCAATCAGCCCCAGCATTTT.

V is TRBV5-5 and J is TRBJ2-7, with TRBD2 matching 7 bases. The germline gives CDR1 SGHKS, CDR2 YYEKEE (reference sequence). The CDR3 has 14 amino acids. Unmatched junction bases numbered 6, after V lost 3 bases and J lost 3 bases. In DNA, the CDR3 is TGTGCCAGCAGCTCCGGGACTAACATCTACGAGCAGTACTTC. Translation gives CASSSGTNIYEQYF.

The J gene is TRBJ2-5, the V gene TRBV7-3; 13 nucleotides match TRBD2. Germline CDR1 and CDR2: SGHTA and FQGTGA. CDR3 size: 15 residues. Trimming removed 5 bases from V and 8 bases from J; junction bases left unmatched: 8. The CDR3 reads CASSTGLAGDSTQYF. CDR3 nucleotide sequence: TGTGCCAGCAGCACCGGACTAGCGGGGGACTCAACCCAGTACTTC.

This clone was recorded once. The V and J genes are TRBV5-1 and TRBJ1-3; D uncertain. V was shortened by 4 bases and J by 1 base, with 6 bases between the two germline ends. The germline gives CDR1 SGHRS, CDR2 YFSETQ. This CDR3 is built from 13 residues. CDR3 DNA sequence: TGCGCCAGCAGCCCGCAGTCTGGAAACACCATATATTTT. Amino acids: CASSPQSGNTIYF.

The chain links TRBV28 to TRBJ1-6; perhaps TRBD1 as D (6 bases). Germline loops: CDR1 MDHEN, CDR2 SYDVKM. Trimming left V 5 bases short and J 6 bases short, with 17 bases between. This CDR3 spans 16 amino acids. The CDR3 coding sequence is TGTGCCAGCAGTCCGGCCCCAGGGGCAGGTAATTCACCCCTCCACTTT. Translation gives CASSPAPGAGNSPLHF.

The genes are TRBV13 and TRBJ2-7; TRBD2 matches 9 bases. The CDR3 sequence is 15 residues long. The trim removed 5 bases at V and 4 bases at J, leaving 9 bases unmatched. CDR1 is PRHDT, CDR2 FYEKMQ, per germline (reference sequence). CDR3 in DNA: TGTGCCAGCAGCCCCCGAGGCGGGGGGGTTTACGAGCAGTACTTC. Its protein is CASSPRGGGVYEQYF.

The CDR3 sequence is CATSPGTASSQPQHF. The CDR3 bases are TGTGCCACCTCCCCTGGGACAGCTTCGAGTCAGCCCCAGCATTTT. The chain carries TRBV6-5 and TRBJ1-5, with TRBD1 identical over 7 bases. Per germline, CDR1 MNHEY and CDR2 SVGAGI. J gave up 6 bases and V 10 bases, and 15 bases lay outside the gene matches. The CDR3 is made up of 15 amino acids.

The gene calls are TRBV2 and TRBJ1-6; TRBD1 might be the D (5 bases). Germline CDR1 reads SNHLY; CDR2 reads FYNNEI. The CDR3 runs 14 residues. Trimming cost V 10 bases and J 9 bases, with 19 bases left between them. CDR3 bases: TGTGCCACCCGGACATTCGTTTTAAGTTCACCCCTCCACTTT. Amino acids: CATRTFVLSSPLHF. The full variable domain, with the rest looked up from reference TRBV2 and TRBJ1-6, is EPEVTQTPSHQVTQMGQEVILRCVPISNHLYFYWYRQILGQKVEFLVSFYNNEISEKSEIFDDQFSVERPDGSNFTLKIRSTKLEDSAMYFCATRTFVLSSPLHFGNGTRLTVT.

The CDR3 nucleotides read TGTGCCAGTAGTCGGGACAGGGGGCCCGAAGCTTTCTTT. It encodes CASSRDRGPEAFF. The gene calls are TRBV19 and TRBJ1-1, with 12 positions matching TRBD1. The length of the CDR3 is 13 residues. Germline CDR1 reads LNHDA; CDR2 reads SQIVND (reference sequence). The V gene end was trimmed by 5 bases and the J gene end by 8 bases; junction bases not matched to a gene: 3.

The chain combines TRBV9 with TRBJ1-2; D perhaps matches TRBD1 (5 bases). The CDR3 is 14 residues long. The V gene lost 3 bases and the J gene lost 0 bases, with 9 bases spanning the gap. Germline V gives CDR1 SGDLS, CDR2 YYNGEE. In nucleotides, the CDR3 is TGTGCCAGCAGCGACAGGAATCCTAACTATGGCTACACCTTC. It is translated as CASSDRNPNYGYTF.

The chain joins TRBV9 to TRBJ1-5; D is possibly TRBD1 (6 bases). Per the germline V gene, CDR1 is SGDLS and CDR2 is YYNGEE. V lost 4 bases, J lost 7 bases, and 18 bases lay in between. CDR3 size: 15 residues. In nucleotides, the CDR3 is TGTGCCAGCAGCCCAGGGGCGGGGGCAATGCAGCCCCAGCATTTT. Amino acids: CASSPGAGAMQPQHF.

This clone is a singleton in its sample. V is TRBV6-5 and J is TRBJ2-1; D is ambiguous. CDR3 size: 13 residues. Trimming pared 7 bases from V and 5 bases from J, leaving 12 bases between. CDR1 and CDR2 (germline): MNHEY, SVGAGI. The DNA of the CDR3 is TGTGCCAGCACCCCTATTGAGAACAATGAGCAGTTCTTC. Its protein is CASTPIENNEQFF.

The rearrangement links TRBV5-4 to TRBJ2-7; 13 positions match TRBD2. This CDR3 spans 15 amino acids. CDR1 is SGHNT, CDR2 YYREEE, per germline (reference sequence). The trim removed 4 bases at V and 4 bases at J, leaving 5 bases unmatched. The CDR3: CASSTGTSGNYEQYF. CDR3 nucleotides: TGTGCCAGCAGCACCGGGACTAGCGGGAATTACGAGCAGTACTTC.

The CDR3 region is CAWSVLGGTGEAFF. CDR3 DNA sequence: TGTGCCTGGAGTGTACTGGGCGGGACTGGCGAAGCTTTCTTT. The V and J genes are TRBV30 and TRBJ1-1, with a possible D match to TRBD1 (5 bases). The CDR3 sequence is 14 residues long. Looked up from germline, CDR1 is GTSNPN and CDR2 is SVGIG (reference sequence). With 0 bases removed from V and 8 bases from J, the gap between germline ends came to 16 bases.